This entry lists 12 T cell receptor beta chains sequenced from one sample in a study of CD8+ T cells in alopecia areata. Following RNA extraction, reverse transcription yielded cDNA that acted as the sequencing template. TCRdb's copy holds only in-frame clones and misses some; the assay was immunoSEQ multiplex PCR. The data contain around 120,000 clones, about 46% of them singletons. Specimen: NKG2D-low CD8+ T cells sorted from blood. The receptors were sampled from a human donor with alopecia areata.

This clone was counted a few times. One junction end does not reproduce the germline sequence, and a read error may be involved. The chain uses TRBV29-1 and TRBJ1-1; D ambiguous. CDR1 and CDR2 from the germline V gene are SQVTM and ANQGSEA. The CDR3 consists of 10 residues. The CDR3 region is CSVEEQRSFF. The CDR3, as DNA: TGCAGCGTCGAAGAGCAACGTAGTTTCTTT.

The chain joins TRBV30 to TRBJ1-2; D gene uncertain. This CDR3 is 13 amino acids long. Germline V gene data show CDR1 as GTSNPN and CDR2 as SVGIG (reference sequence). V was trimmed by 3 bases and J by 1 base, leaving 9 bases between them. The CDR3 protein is CAWRKTSNYGYTF. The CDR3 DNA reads TGTGCCTGGAGGAAAACAAGTAACTATGGCTACACCTTC.

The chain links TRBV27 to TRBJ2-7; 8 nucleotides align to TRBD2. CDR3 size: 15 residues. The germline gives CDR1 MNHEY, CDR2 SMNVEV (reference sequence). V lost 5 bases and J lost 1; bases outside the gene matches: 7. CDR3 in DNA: TGTGCCAGCAGTCAAACTAGCGGCAATTCCTACGAGCAGTACTTC. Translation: CASSQTSGNSYEQYF.

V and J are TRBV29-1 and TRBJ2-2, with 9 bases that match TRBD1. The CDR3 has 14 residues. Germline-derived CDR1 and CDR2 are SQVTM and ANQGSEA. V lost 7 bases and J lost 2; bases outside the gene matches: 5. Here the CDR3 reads CSGWGQGNTGELFF. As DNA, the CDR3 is TGCAGCGGCTGGGGACAGGGAAACACCGGGGAGCTGTTTTTT.

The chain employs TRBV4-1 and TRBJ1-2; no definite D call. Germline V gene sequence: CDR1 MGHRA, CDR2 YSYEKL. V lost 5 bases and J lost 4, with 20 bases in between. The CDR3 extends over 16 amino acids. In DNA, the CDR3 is TGCGCCAGCAGCGACCTTTCCGGGATCCTGGGCTATGGCTACACCTTC. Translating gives CASSDLSGILGYGYTF.

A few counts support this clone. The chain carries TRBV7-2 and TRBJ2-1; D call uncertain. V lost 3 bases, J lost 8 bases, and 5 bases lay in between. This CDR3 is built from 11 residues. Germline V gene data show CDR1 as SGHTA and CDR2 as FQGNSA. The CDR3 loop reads CASSFFHEQFF. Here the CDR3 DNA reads TGTGCCAGCAGCTTCTTCCATGAGCAGTTCTTC.

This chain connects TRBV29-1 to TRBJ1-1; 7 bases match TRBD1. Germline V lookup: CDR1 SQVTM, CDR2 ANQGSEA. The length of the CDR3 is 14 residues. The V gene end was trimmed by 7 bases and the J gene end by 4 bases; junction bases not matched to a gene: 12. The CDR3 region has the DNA TGCAGCGGGGCCGACAGGGATCCTTCCACTGAAGCTTTCTTT. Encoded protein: CSGADRDPSTEAFF.

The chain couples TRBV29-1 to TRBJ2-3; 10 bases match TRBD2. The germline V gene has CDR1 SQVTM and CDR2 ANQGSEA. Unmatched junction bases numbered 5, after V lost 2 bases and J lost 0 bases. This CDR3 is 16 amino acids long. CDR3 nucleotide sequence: TGCAGCGTTGAAAGGTCTAGCGGGGGCAGCACAGATACGCAGTATTTT. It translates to CSVERSSGGSTDTQYF.

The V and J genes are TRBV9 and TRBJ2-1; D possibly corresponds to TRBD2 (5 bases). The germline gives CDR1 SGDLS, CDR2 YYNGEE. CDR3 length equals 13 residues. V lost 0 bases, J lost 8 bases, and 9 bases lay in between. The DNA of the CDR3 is TGTGCCAGCAGCGTAGACGGGGAAGATGAGCAGTTCTTC. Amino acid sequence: CASSVDGEDEQFF.

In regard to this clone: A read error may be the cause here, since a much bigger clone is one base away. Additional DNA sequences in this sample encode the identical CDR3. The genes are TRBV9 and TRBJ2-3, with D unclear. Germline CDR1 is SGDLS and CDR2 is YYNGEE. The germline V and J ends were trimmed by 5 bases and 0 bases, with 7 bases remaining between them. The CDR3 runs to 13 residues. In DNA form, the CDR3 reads TGTGCCAGCAGTGATACTAGCACAGATACGCAGTATTTT. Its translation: CASSDTSTDTQYF.

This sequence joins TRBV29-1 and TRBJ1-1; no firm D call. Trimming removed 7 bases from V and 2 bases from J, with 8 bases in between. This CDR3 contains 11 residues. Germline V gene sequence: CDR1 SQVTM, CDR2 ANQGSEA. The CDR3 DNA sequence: TGCAGCGCCGACGGTAACACTGAAGCTTTCTTT. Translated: CSADGNTEAFF.

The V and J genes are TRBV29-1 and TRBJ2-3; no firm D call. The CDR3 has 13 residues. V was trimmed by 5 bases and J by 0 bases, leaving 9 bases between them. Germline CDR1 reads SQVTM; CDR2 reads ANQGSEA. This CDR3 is CSVFDSSTDTQYF. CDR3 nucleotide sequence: TGCAGCGTTTTCGACTCGAGCACAGATACGCAGTATTTT.